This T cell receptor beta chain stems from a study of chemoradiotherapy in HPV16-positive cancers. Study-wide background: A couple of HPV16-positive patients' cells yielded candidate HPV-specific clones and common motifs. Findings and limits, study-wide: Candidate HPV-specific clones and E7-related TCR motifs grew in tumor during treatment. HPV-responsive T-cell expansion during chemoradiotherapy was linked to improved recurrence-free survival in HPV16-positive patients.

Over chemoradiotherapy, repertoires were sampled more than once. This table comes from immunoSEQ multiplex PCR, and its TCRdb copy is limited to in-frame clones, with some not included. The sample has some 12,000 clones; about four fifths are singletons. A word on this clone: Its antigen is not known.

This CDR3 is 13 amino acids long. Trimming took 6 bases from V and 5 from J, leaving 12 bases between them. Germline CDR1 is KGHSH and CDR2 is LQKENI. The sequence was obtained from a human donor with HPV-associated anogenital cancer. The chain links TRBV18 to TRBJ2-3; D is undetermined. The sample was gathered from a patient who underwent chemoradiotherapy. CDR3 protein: CASSVQNLDTQYF. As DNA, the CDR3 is TGTGCCAGCTCGGTACAGAACCTAGATACGCAGTATTTT.